Following are 22 T cell receptor beta chains from one sample sequenced in a study of T cell clones after liver transplantation. The data were produced by immunoSEQ multiplex PCR, yet TCRdb's version contains in-frame clones alone and is incomplete. The sample holds under 55,000 clones, roughly nine tenths seen once. Material: CD8+ T cells from blood, obtained 12 months after liver transplant. Receptor source: a human patient who received a liver transplant. Some T cells may be supplied by the graft donor.

The gene calls are TRBV11-2 and TRBJ2-1; 7 bases map to TRBD2. CDR1 and CDR2 (germline): SGHAT, FQNNGV. The CDR3 covers 15 residues. J was trimmed by 6 bases and V by 5 bases; bases with no gene match: 10. The CDR3 loop reads CASSHLAASGNEQFF. DNA for the CDR3: TGTGCCAGCAGCCACCTAGCGGCTTCAGGCAATGAGCAGTTCTTC.

For this clone: It is unclear where the CDR3 begins or ends on the DNA, so no DNA is shown, and the CDR3 is as TCRdb lists it. This chain links TRBV2 with TRBJ1-1; the table gives TRBD1 as D, unverified against the DNA. Germline lookup yields CDR1 SNHLY and CDR2 FYNNEI. The CDR3 is made up of 17 amino acids, end residues included. This CDR3 is CASSEFGPGGLNTEAFF.

This clone has only a few counts. The V call is TRBV4-1, the J call TRBJ2-7; 13 bases agree with TRBD2. Germline assignment: CDR1 MGHRA and CDR2 YSYEKL. V trimming: 4 bases; J trimming: 6 bases; junction bases outside the gene matches: 6. The CDR3 has 15 residues. The CDR3 is CASSRGTSGMSEQYF. The CDR3 DNA reads as TGCGCCAGCAGCCGAGGGACTAGCGGGATGAGCGAGCAGTACTTC.

The chain carries TRBV28 and TRBJ1-5; TRBD1 aligns across 8 bases. Germline V gene data show CDR1 as MDHEN and CDR2 as SYDVKM. V was clipped by 3 bases and J by 1 base; unmatched bases: 8. This CDR3 is 17 amino acids long. The CDR3 bases are TGTGCCAGCAGTTTCGTCCGGACAGGGACGAGCAATCAGCCCCAGCATTTT. Protein: CASSFVRTGTSNQPQHF.

This rearrangement joins TRBV9 to TRBJ2-2; 8 bases agree with TRBD2. This CDR3 has 16 amino acids. V gave up 5 bases and J gave up 0 bases; unmatched junction bases: 6. The germline V gene encodes CDR1 SGDLS and CDR2 YYNGEE. CDR3 loop: CASSSIAGSNTGELFF. In DNA, the CDR3 is TGTGCCAGCAGTTCTATAGCGGGATCGAACACCGGGGAGCTGTTTTTT.

The rearrangement joins TRBV7-2 to TRBJ2-7; 9 positions match TRBD2. CDR1 is SGHTA and CDR2 is FQGNSA in the germline V gene. The CDR3 runs to 12 residues. Germline trimming cut 5 bases from V and 6 bases from J; bases unmatched to any gene: 2. Here the CDR3 DNA reads TGTGCCAGCAGCCCGACTAGCGGCGAGCAGTACTTC. It translates to CASSPTSGEQYF.

The chain couples TRBV18 to TRBJ2-7; TRBD1 matches at 8 bases. Germline-derived CDR1 and CDR2 are KGHSH and LQKENI. V lost 0 bases, J lost 2 bases, and 3 bases stayed unmatched. The CDR3 is 15 amino acids. The CDR3 nucleotides read TGTGCCAGCTCACCACCTTCGACAGGGGCCTACGAGCAGTACTTC. Translated, it gives CASSPPSTGAYEQYF. The variable domain in full, with the rest retrieved from reference TRBV18 and TRBJ2-7, is NAGVMQNPRHLVRRRGQEARLRCSPMKGHSHVYWYRQLPEEGLKFMVYLQKENIIDESGMPKERFSAEFPKEGPSILRIQQVVRGDSAAYFCASSPPSTGAYEQYFGPGTRLTVT.

This clone was seen more than once but under ten times. This sequence joins TRBV28 and TRBJ2-1; 8 bases line up with TRBD2. V shed 6 bases and J 5 bases; nucleotides not matched to a gene: 15. There are 17 residues in the CDR3. Per germline, CDR1 MDHEN and CDR2 SYDVKM. CDR3 in amino acids: CASSPGGERAVDNEQFF. In DNA, the CDR3 is TGTGCCAGCAGCCCCGGGGGGGAGCGGGCGGTCGACAATGAGCAGTTCTTC.

The rearrangement joins TRBV7-9 to TRBJ2-2; D remains ambiguous. CDR3 length: 19 residues. Germline CDR1 reads SEHNR; CDR2 reads FQNEAQ (reference sequence). Between the trimmed V and J ends, which lost 4 bases and 4 bases, there was a span of 25 bases. As DNA, the CDR3 is TGTGCCAGCAGCTATCCATCCGATAGCCCAGGATCTCGCACCGGGGAGCTGTTTTTT. It is translated as CASSYPSDSPGSRTGELFF. Drawing the rest from reference TRBV7-9 and TRBJ2-2, the complete variable domain is DTGVSQNPRHKITKRGQNVTFRCDPISEHNRLYWYRQTLGQGPEFLTYFQNEAQLEKSRLLSDRFSAERPKGSFSTLEIQRTEQGDSAMYLCASSYPSDSPGSRTGELFFGEGSRLTVL.

The J gene is TRBJ1-1, the V gene TRBV10-3; 7 bases are a match to TRBD1. CDR3 length: 14 residues. From germline, CDR1 is ENHRY and CDR2 SYGVKD. V lost 0 bases, J lost 4 bases, and 2 bases stayed unmatched. DNA for the CDR3: TGTGCCATCAGTGAGTCTTCAGGGGGCACTGAAGCTTTCTTT. It yields the protein CAISESSGGTEAFF.

The chain links TRBV5-1 to TRBJ2-1; the match to TRBD2 covers 9 bases. The CDR3 sequence is 14 residues long. Germline V CDR1 and CDR2: SGHRS, YFSETQ. V gave up 5 bases and J gave up 10 bases; unmatched junction bases: 10. The CDR3 reads CASRPGLAYLEQFF. The CDR3 DNA sequence: TGCGCCAGCAGACCGGGACTAGCCTACTTGGAGCAGTTCTTC.

The chain carries TRBV9 and TRBJ2-7; maybe TRBD1 (5 bases). Looked up from germline, CDR1 is SGDLS and CDR2 is YYNGEE. Trimming stripped 2 bases from V and 5 bases from J, with 11 bases between. The CDR3 loop spans 13 amino acids. CDR3 loop: CASSVNWGDEQYF. As DNA, the CDR3 is TGTGCCAGCAGCGTCAACTGGGGCGACGAGCAGTACTTC.

This chain joins TRBV7-6 and TRBJ2-1; no definite D call. The germline V gene encodes CDR1 SGHVS and CDR2 FNYEAQ. V was cut by 4 bases and J by 8 bases, with 9 bases left in between. The CDR3 covers 12 residues. CDR3 coding DNA: TGTGCCAGCAGCTACTATGGGGATGAGCAGTTCTTC. Its protein product is CASSYYGDEQFF.

The sample holds one count of this clone. The genes are TRBV28 and TRBJ2-7, with TRBD2 matching over 11 bases. V lost 6 bases and J lost 4; bases outside the gene matches: 11. Germline CDR1 MDHEN, CDR2 SYDVKM. The CDR3 totals 16 residues. The CDR3 sequence: CASRGLAGGSGYEQYF. The CDR3 DNA follows: TGTGCCAGCAGAGGCCTAGCGGGAGGTTCGGGTTACGAGCAGTACTTC.

The V gene is TRBV2, the J gene TRBJ2-2, with D unresolved. V was pared by 3 bases and J by 7 bases, with 9 bases between. This CDR3 contains 13 residues. Germline assignment: CDR1 SNHLY and CDR2 FYNNEI. CDR3 amino acids: CASSELPHGELFF. CDR3 bases: TGTGCCAGCAGTGAGCTACCTCACGGGGAGCTGTTTTTT.

This clone was seen a handful of times. The chain has TRBV7-9 and TRBJ1-1; unclear D gene. The CDR3 covers 15 residues. Trimming shortened V by 1 base and J by 0 bases, and 9 bases separated the two germline ends. Germline V lookup: CDR1 SEHNR, CDR2 FQNEAQ (reference sequence). CDR3 in DNA: TGTGCCAGCAGCTTAGAGATAGGTCTGAACACTGAAGCTTTCTTT. It codes for CASSLEIGLNTEAFF.

Comment on this clone: The same CDR3 also results from other DNA sequences found in this sample. The rearrangement uses TRBV9 and TRBJ2-3; no reliable D call. Trimming left V 0 bases short and J 0 bases short, with 8 bases between. Germline V gene lookup returns CDR1 SGDLS and CDR2 YYNGEE. There are 15 residues in the CDR3. CDR3 sequence reads: CASSVGSGSTDTQYF. The CDR3 nucleotides are TGTGCCAGCAGCGTAGGGTCCGGTAGCACAGATACGCAGTATTTT.

The chain couples TRBV28 to TRBJ2-7, with TRBD2 matching over 7 bases. Germline values: CDR1 MDHEN, CDR2 SYDVKM. The CDR3 covers 14 residues. The ends lost 2 bases at V and 4 bases at J; junction bases unmatched: 5. CDR3: CASSLVGGRYEQYF. DNA for the CDR3: TGTGCCAGCAGTTTAGTCGGCGGGAGATACGAGCAGTACTTC.

This clone was seen only a few times. The V and J genes are TRBV7-6 and TRBJ2-7, with 10 bases fitting TRBD2. Germline assignment: CDR1 SGHVS and CDR2 FNYEAQ. The ends lost 6 bases at V and 3 bases at J; junction bases unmatched: 8. CDR3 length: 15 residues. CDR3 protein: CASSAGTSVLYEQYF. For the CDR3, the DNA is TGTGCCAGCAGTGCAGGGACTAGCGTCCTCTACGAGCAGTACTTC.

The V gene is TRBV6-1, the J gene TRBJ1-2; 7 positions match TRBD1. CDR1 and CDR2 from the germline V gene are MNHNS and SASEGT. This CDR3 comprises 13 residues. The junction had 8 bases not matched to a gene; V was cut back by 6 bases and J by 7 bases. This chain's CDR3 is CASSGGGFSGYTF. The CDR3 region has the DNA TGTGCCAGCAGCGGAGGGGGCTTTAGTGGCTACACCTTC.

The rearrangement uses TRBV19 and TRBJ2-2, with D perhaps assigned TRBD1 or TRBD2 (5 bases each). The length of the CDR3 is 13 residues. Trimming cost V 11 bases and J 8 bases, with 18 bases left between them. CDR1 and CDR2 from the germline V gene are LNHDA and SQIVND (reference sequence). CDR3 DNA: TGTGCCGCTAGGGACCTGGAAAGGGGGGAGCTGTTTTTT. Translating it yields CAARDLERGELFF.

This chain connects TRBV28 to TRBJ2-7; possible D gene TRBD1, 6 bases. Trimming cost V 8 bases and J 1 base, with 15 bases left between them. CDR1 and CDR2 (germline): MDHEN, SYDVKM. The CDR3 length is 14 residues. The CDR3 here is CASFKTGSSYEQYF. The DNA of the CDR3 is TGTGCCAGCTTCAAGACAGGCTCTTCCTACGAGCAGTACTTC.